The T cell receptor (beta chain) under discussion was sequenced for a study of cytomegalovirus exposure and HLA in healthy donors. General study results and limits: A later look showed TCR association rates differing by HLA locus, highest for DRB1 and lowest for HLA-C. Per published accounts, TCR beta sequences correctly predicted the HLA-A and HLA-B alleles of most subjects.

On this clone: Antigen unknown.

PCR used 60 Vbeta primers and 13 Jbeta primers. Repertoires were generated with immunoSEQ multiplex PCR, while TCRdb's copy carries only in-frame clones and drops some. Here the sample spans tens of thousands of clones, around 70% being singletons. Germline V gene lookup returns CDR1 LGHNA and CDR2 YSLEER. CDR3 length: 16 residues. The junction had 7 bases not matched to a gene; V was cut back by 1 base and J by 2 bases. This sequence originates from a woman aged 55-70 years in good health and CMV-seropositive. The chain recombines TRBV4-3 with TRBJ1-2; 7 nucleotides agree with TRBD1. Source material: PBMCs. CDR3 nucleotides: TGCGCCAGCAGCCAAGTCTGGGACAGCTCAAACTATGGCTACACCTTC. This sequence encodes CASSQVWDSSNYGYTF.